One TCR beta chain is described in this entry. Antigen specificity is unknown. Trimming removed 4 bases from V and 7 bases from J; junction bases left unmatched: 21. The CDR3 is 20 amino acids. Germline V gene data show CDR1 as MGHRA and CDR2 as YSYEKL. This entry is derived from a study of T cell responses to AZD1222 COVID-19 vaccine. Libraries were prepared by immunoSEQ multiplex PCR; TCRdb keeps only in-frame clonotypes and omits some of them. The sample lists about 83,000 clones, roughly 90% occurring once. Broader study findings: Targets within unmutated variant regions were reportedly found for nearly half of spike-specific TCRs.

The receptor was derived from an adult in good health. The source material was peripheral blood, sampled on day 0 of MenACWY control vaccination. This rearrangement joins TRBV4-1 to TRBJ2-1, with 11 positions matching TRBD2. The CDR3 spells CASSLGVQLAGVRDLNEQFF. The CDR3 nucleotides read TGCGCCAGCAGCCTCGGGGTCCAACTAGCGGGAGTGAGAGATTTGAATGAGCAGTTCTTC.